This T cell receptor beta chain originates from a study of beta chain features in type 1 diabetes. A note on this clone: Its cognate antigen is unknown. In the same sample, other DNA sequences code for this CDR3.

Every isolated RNA sample was fully reverse transcribed, so sequencing captured expressed TCRB transcripts. Assay: immunoSEQ multiplex PCR; the TCRdb copy retains only in-frame clones and omits some. Here the sample spans 860,000 or so clones, 15% to 20% being singletons. The study's findings and limits: Among patients with Type 1 diabetes, TCRB CDR3s were moderately but significantly shorter in every one of the four CD4+ subsets. cDNA-based reads could over-represent cells with high TCR expression.

The V gene lost 2 bases and the J gene lost 0 bases, with 8 bases spanning the gap. Germline values: CDR1 MDHEN, CDR2 SYDVKM. CDR3 size: 15 residues. Markers CD45RO/CCR7/CD25/CD127/CD95/CD27 served to sort CD4+ naive, central memory, regulatory and stem cell-like memory cells. The sequence was obtained from a young woman in good health. The material sequenced was naive CD4+ T cells from blood. J is TRBJ1-3 and V is TRBV28; no firm D call. CDR3 bases: TGTGCCAGCAGTTTAGGCGGCCTCTCTGGAAACACCATATATTTT. Translation: CASSLGGLSGNTIYF. Complete variable domain (other parts from reference TRBV28 and TRBJ1-3): DVKVTQSSRYLVKRTGEKVFLECVQDMDHENMFWYRQDPGLGLRLIYFSYDVKMKEKGDIPEGYSVSREKKERFSLILESASTNQTSMYLCASSLGGLSGNTIYFGEGSWLTVV.